This T cell receptor (beta chain) was recovered during a study of regulatory T cells in long-lasting Graves disease. Turning to the study itself: Antithyroid drugs had been taken under 3 months by newly diagnosed Graves' patients.

To make TCR beta libraries, researchers used iRepertoire HTBI primers and Arm-PCR of CDR3 regions. TCRdb reprocessed the multiplex PCR reads with MiXCR, giving one entry per CDR3 protein. The table has hundreds of thousands of distinct CDR3 sequences, 15% to 19% seen once. On this clonotype: Its target is unknown.

Time point given: newly diagnosed GD, antithyroid drugs for less than 3 months. After RNA was extracted from PBMCs, the TCR library was made from it. Findings of the study overall: It is possible that accuracy was reduced by the small size of the sample. Researchers reported studying only peripheral blood, not thyroid tissue.

This specimen was peripheral blood mononuclear cells (PBMCs), taken at new diagnosis, from a patient treated with antithyroid drugs. The TCR comes from a female donor with Graves disease.

The CDR3 bases are TGTGCCAGCAGTTTGGATAGCGGGAAGTGGGGGGTGGAGTCCTACGAGCAGTACTTC. Its protein product is CASSLDSGKWGVESYEQYF. The chain recombines TRBV28 with TRBJ2-7; 8 bases match TRBD2. The CDR3 is 19 amino acids. The germline V gene has CDR1 MDHEN and CDR2 SYDVKM. V trimming: 3 bases; J trimming: 1 base; junction bases outside the gene matches: 17.